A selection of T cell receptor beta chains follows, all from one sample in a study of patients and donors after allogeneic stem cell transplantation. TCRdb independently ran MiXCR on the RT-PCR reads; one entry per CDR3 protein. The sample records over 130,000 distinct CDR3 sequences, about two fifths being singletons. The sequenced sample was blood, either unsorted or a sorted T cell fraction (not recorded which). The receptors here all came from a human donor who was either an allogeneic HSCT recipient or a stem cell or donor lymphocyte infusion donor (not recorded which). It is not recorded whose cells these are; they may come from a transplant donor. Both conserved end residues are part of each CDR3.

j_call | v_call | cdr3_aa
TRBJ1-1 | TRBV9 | CASSPDRAAVNTEAFF
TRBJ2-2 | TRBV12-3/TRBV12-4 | CASSPPRHTGELFF
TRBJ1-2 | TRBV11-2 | CASSRAQVGGYTF
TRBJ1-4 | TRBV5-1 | CASSLSSQATNEKLFF
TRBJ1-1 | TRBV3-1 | CASSQDYNQQGYFF
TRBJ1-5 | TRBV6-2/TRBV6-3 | CASSYRDSNQPQHF
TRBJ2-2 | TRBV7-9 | CASSSPLVGELFF
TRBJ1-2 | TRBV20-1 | CSARDRSTTQFSNYGYTF
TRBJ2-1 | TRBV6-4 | CASSGTGGTEQFF
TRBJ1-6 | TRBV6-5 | CASSYGPNSPLHF
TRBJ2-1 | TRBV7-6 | CASSLVMAAGGLYNEQFF
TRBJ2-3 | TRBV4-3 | CASSQDSIAGGRIPTDTQYF
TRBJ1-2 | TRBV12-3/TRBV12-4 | CASSPMGQGEYNYGYTF
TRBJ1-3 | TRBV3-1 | CASSQEVVRLSGNTIYF
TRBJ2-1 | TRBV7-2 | CASSLTRGLHNEQFF
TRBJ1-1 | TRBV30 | CALTHRGPANTEAFF
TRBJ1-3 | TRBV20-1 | CSAYDRGFSGNTIYF
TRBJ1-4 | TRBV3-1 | CASSPSWGGTNEKLFF
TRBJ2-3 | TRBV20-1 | CSARGPAGGTDTQYF
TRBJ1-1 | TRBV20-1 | CSALTGDPEAFF
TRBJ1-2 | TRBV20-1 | CSASLTEVGAYGYTF
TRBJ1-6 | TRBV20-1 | CSARDSQILNSPLHF
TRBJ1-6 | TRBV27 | CASRDVNSPLHF